The 2 T cell receptor beta chains below all came from one sample that was sequenced in a study of T cell clonotyping in hematopoietic cell transplantation. The table came from immunoSEQ multiplex PCR; TCRdb's copy has only in-frame clones and leaves some out. The sample includes 4,500 to 5,000 clones, around 90% seen only once; the top ten take more than 5%. Sequenced sample: peripheral blood mononuclear cells. The receptors were gathered from a man in his forties in good health. Some clones in this sample may be carry-over from other donors' samples.

There are a few counts of this clone. The chain recombines TRBV20-1 with TRBJ1-2; D is ambiguous. Trimming took 5 bases from V and 12 from J, leaving 16 bases between them. The CDR3 has 11 amino acids. CDR1 DFQATT and CDR2 SNEGSKA come from the germline V gene (reference sequence). CDR3 coding DNA: TGCAGTGCTGCCCGGGCCTCGGGTAACACCTTC. Residues: CSAARASGNTF.

The V call is TRBV2, the J call TRBJ2-1; a weak D match, TRBD1 (5 bases). The V end was cut by 1 base, the J end by 2 bases, with 6 bases between. Germline assignment: CDR1 SNHLY and CDR2 FYNNEI. The CDR3 spans 14 residues. The CDR3 DNA reads TGTGCCAGCAGTGAAGGCAGGGCCTACAATGAGCAGTTCTTC. It yields the protein CASSEGRAYNEQFF.